This passage covers 28 T cell receptor beta chains from one sample sequenced in a study of metastatic and nonmetastatic thyroid tumors. From the PCR reads, TCRdb re-called clones with MiXCR. The table has tens of thousands of clones, 24% seen once. All patients were untreated before thyroid surgery. Sequencing used tumor tissue. The receptors were gathered from a female donor with papillary thyroid cancer or a benign thyroid nodule (not recorded which). Some clones in this sample may be carry-over from other donors' samples.

Turning to this clone: An end of the junction does not agree with germline; a read error may underlie this. The chain employs TRBV6-4 and TRBJ2-1, with D perhaps matching TRBD2 (6 bases). This CDR3 comprises 14 residues. CDR1 is MRHNA and CDR2 is SNTAGT in the germline V gene. CDR3 sequence reads: CASSDASVVNDQFF. The CDR3, as DNA: TGTGCCAGCAGTGACGCTAGCGTGGTAAATGATCAGTTCTTC.

This chain joins TRBV6-1 and TRBJ2-5; D gene ambiguous. The germline CDR1 and CDR2 sequences are MNHNS and SASEGT. The CDR3 spans 12 residues. With 7 bases removed from V and 2 bases from J, the gap between germline ends came to 8 bases. The CDR3 sequence: CASKGIQETQYF. CDR3 in DNA: TGTGCCAGCAAGGGCATTCAAGAGACCCAGTACTTC.

This clone was recorded many times. The CDR3 spells CASSLQGAYEQYF. Here the CDR3 DNA reads TGTGCCAGCAGCCTACAGGGGGCCTACGAGCAGTACTTC. V is TRBV5-6 and J is TRBJ2-7, with 8 bases fitting TRBD1. V gave up 4 bases and J gave up 2 bases; unmatched junction bases: 2. The CDR3 is 13 amino acids. Germline lookup yields CDR1 SGHDT and CDR2 YYEEEE.

This clone appeared a few times. The junction shows a germline mismatch at one end, possibly a read error. The V gene is TRBV6-2 or TRBV6-3, the J gene TRBJ2-3, with 8 nucleotides matching TRBD2. CDR3 length: 17 residues. The germline gives CDR1 MNHEY, CDR2 SVGEGT. The CDR3 protein is CDSRTGFGTRGTDTQYF. The DNA of the CDR3 is TGTGACAGCCGTACAGGGTTCGGGACTAGAGGCACAGATACGCAGTATTTT.

This clone appeared many times. V usage is TRBV3-1 and J usage is TRBJ2-2, with D unclear. The CDR3 spans 16 residues. Trimming pared 6 bases from V and 6 bases from J, leaving 20 bases between. CDR1 and CDR2 (germline): LGHDT, YNNKEL (reference sequence). CDR3 sequence (DNA): TGTGCCAGCAGTCTAAATGGGTTTCTGTTAGCCGGGGAGCTGTTTTTT. It is translated as CASSLNGFLLAGELFF.

In its sample, this clone was seen a few times. The J gene is TRBJ2-3, the V gene TRBV28, with D possibly matching TRBD2 (6 bases). Germline CDR1 MDHEN, CDR2 SYDVKM. With 7 bases removed from V and 3 bases from J, the gap between germline ends came to 17 bases. This CDR3 is built from 15 residues. The CDR3 DNA sequence: TGTGCCAGCACGCACCCTCGGACTAAAACAGATACGCAGTATTTT. This encodes CASTHPRTKTDTQYF.

This clone was counted ten times or more. The chain joins TRBV20-1 to TRBJ1-1; D is possibly TRBD1 (5 bases). Trimming removed 3 bases at V and 0 bases at J, with 8 bases between. The germline gives CDR1 DFQATT, CDR2 SNEGSKA (reference sequence). CDR3 length: 13 residues. CDR3 residues: CSASSGLNTEAFF. The CDR3 DNA follows: TGCAGTGCTAGCTCGGGGCTGAACACTGAAGCTTTCTTT.

This clone is medium-sized. The chain recombines TRBV28 with TRBJ1-1, with D possibly TRBD1 on 6 matching bases. From germline, CDR1 is MDHEN and CDR2 SYDVKM. Trimming took 6 bases from V and 4 from J, leaving 21 bases between them. This CDR3 is 16 amino acids long. CDR3: CASSLERGGESTEAFF. CDR3 sequence (DNA): TGTGCCAGCAGCCTTGAACGAGGGGGAGAAAGCACTGAAGCTTTCTTT.

This clone was counted ten times or more. The chain combines TRBV7-2 with TRBJ2-5; 13 nucleotides match TRBD2. CDR3 size: 16 residues. Germline trimming cut 5 bases from V and 7 bases from J; bases unmatched to any gene: 10. Germline V CDR1 and CDR2: SGHTA, FQGNSA. CDR3 in amino acids: CASSPRTSGRVGTQYF. CDR3 DNA: TGTGCCAGCAGCCCGAGGACTAGCGGGAGAGTCGGGACCCAGTACTTC.

This rearrangement joins TRBV2 to TRBJ2-5; D perhaps matches TRBD2 (5 bases). This CDR3 contains 14 residues. V was cut by 4 bases and J by 4 bases, with 13 bases left in between. Per germline, CDR1 SNHLY and CDR2 FYNNEI. CDR3 residues: CASSGTGSGETQYF. CDR3 DNA sequence: TGTGCCAGCAGTGGGACTGGGTCCGGAGAGACCCAGTACTTC. The full variable domain, completed using reference TRBV2 and TRBJ2-5, is EPEVTQTPSHQVTQMGQEVILRCVPISNHLYFYWYRQILGQKVEFLVSFYNNEISEKSEIFDDQFSVERPDGSNFTLKIRSTKLEDSAMYFCASSGTGSGETQYFGPGTRLLVL.

Only a few counts were recorded for this clone. V and J are TRBV28 and TRBJ1-2, with D maybe TRBD1 (5 bases). The CDR3 length is 15 residues. Germline values: CDR1 MDHEN, CDR2 SYDVKM. Trimming removed 6 bases at V and 2 bases at J, with 16 bases between. The CDR3 reads CASSWVGPKNYGYTF. The DNA of the CDR3 is TGTGCCAGCAGCTGGGTGGGGCCCAAAAACTATGGCTACACCTTC.

By share of the sample, this clone is medium-sized. The chain is built from TRBV20-1 and TRBJ1-2, with 9 bases fitting TRBD1. Germline V gene data show CDR1 as DFQATT and CDR2 as SNEGSKA (reference sequence). V lost 5 bases and J lost 2; bases outside the gene matches: 9. This CDR3 is built from 15 residues. CDR3 region: CSAHPPQGANYGYTF. The CDR3 nucleotides are TGCAGTGCTCATCCCCCACAGGGGGCGAACTATGGCTACACCTTC.

The sample holds many counts of this clone. This chain connects TRBV18 to TRBJ2-1; D unresolved. This CDR3 is built from 13 residues. The V and J ends lost 3 bases and 5 bases respectively, with 8 bases between them. The germline V gene has CDR1 KGHSH and CDR2 LQKENI. The CDR3 coding sequence is TGTGCCAGCTCACCTCAAGGGAACAATGAGCAGTTCTTC. Protein sequence: CASSPQGNNEQFF.

This clone came up a few times. CDR3 loop: CASSSAPGTGVASSGNTIYF. The DNA of the CDR3 is TGTGCCAGCAGTTCCGCCCCCGGGACAGGGGTAGCTTCGTCTGGAAACACCATATATTTT. The gene calls are TRBV28 and TRBJ1-3, with 10 bases fitting TRBD1. From germline, CDR1 is MDHEN and CDR2 SYDVKM. With 4 bases clipped from V and 1 base from J, the junction kept 16 bases outside the gene matches. This CDR3 comprises 20 residues. Full variable domain (rest looked up from reference TRBV28 and TRBJ1-3): DVKVTQSSRYLVKRTGEKVFLECVQDMDHENMFWYRQDPGLGLRLIYFSYDVKMKEKGDIPEGYSVSREKKERFSLILESASTNQTSMYLCASSSAPGTGVASSGNTIYFGEGSWLTVV.

This clone ranks as medium-sized (0.01 to 0.1%). The chain is built from TRBV28 and TRBJ1-2; no clear D. The V and J ends lost 8 bases and 3 bases respectively, with 10 bases between them. This CDR3 is built from 12 residues. Germline V lookup: CDR1 MDHEN, CDR2 SYDVKM. CDR3 sequence reads: CASSSVDYGYTF. Written as DNA, the CDR3 is TGTGCCAGCTCCTCAGTGGACTATGGCTACACCTTC.

This clone was seen repeatedly, ten times or more. The chain combines TRBV27 with TRBJ2-1; D ambiguous. The length of the CDR3 is 14 residues. Trimming took 5 bases from V and 6 from J, leaving 14 bases between them. CDR1 and CDR2 from the germline V gene are MNHEY and SMNVEV (reference sequence). The CDR3 DNA reads TGTGCCAGCAGTGCCCGGGCCCTCGGCAATGAGCAGTTCTTC. It specifies CASSARALGNEQFF.

This clone is labeled medium-sized. The chain carries TRBV6-1 and TRBJ2-7; tentatively, D is TRBD1 (6 bases). CDR3 length equals 15 residues. Looked up from germline, CDR1 is MNHNS and CDR2 is SASEGT. V was pared by 7 bases and J by 1 base, with 17 bases between. This CDR3 reads CASTETDRGSYEQYF. In DNA, the CDR3 is TGTGCCAGCACCGAAACGGACAGAGGGTCCTACGAGCAGTACTTC.

The V gene is TRBV6-1, the J gene TRBJ1-1, with 7 positions matching TRBD1. The CDR3 is 13 residues long. From germline, CDR1 is MNHNS and CDR2 SASEGT. The V segment lost 7 bases and the J segment 6 bases; nucleotides outside the gene matches: 8. Here the CDR3 DNA reads TGTGCCAGCATCCCAGACAGGGACTCTGAAGCTTTCTTT. The encoded protein is CASIPDRDSEAFF.

The chain carries TRBV7-4 and TRBJ1-1; D gene ambiguous. The CDR3 contains 15 residues. Germline loops: CDR1 SGHVT, CDR2 SQSDAQ. V was cut by 9 bases and J by 1 base, with 18 bases left in between. The CDR3 reads CASSIDRRTNTEAFF. Written as DNA, the CDR3 is TGTGCCAGTAGTATAGATCGCCGGACGAACACTGAAGCTTTCTTT.

The chain employs TRBV28 and TRBJ1-5; D is perhaps TRBD1 (6 bases). The V end was cut by 7 bases, the J end by 7 bases, with 17 bases between. CDR3 length: 14 amino acids. Germline CDR1 is MDHEN and CDR2 is SYDVKM. CDR3 region: CASIPPGARQPQHF. CDR3 sequence (DNA): TGTGCCAGCATCCCTCCGGGGGCAAGGCAGCCCCAGCATTTT.

This clone was seen many times. The V call is TRBV19, the J call TRBJ2-7; possibly TRBD2 for D (6 bases). The CDR3 runs 16 residues. In germline, CDR1 is LNHDA, CDR2 SQIVND (reference sequence). Between the trimmed V and J ends, which lost 1 base and 1 base, there was a span of 14 bases. The CDR3 DNA sequence: TGTGCCAGTAGTATAGGAACGGCAGGGAGGTCCTACGAGCAGTACTTC. Amino acids: CASSIGTAGRSYEQYF.

This clone occurred a few times. V and J are TRBV7-2 and TRBJ1-4; unclear D gene. Germline V gives CDR1 SGHTA, CDR2 FQGNSA. The CDR3 has 12 residues. Trimming removed 8 bases from V and 4 bases from J, with 8 bases in between. The CDR3 region has the DNA TGTGCCAGCGGCAGGTTTAATGAAAAACTGTTTTTT. Protein: CASGRFNEKLFF. Together with reference TRBV7-2 and TRBJ1-4, the CDR3 gives the full variable domain: GAGVSQSPSNKVTEKGKDVELRCDPISGHTALYWYRQSLGQGLEFLIYFQGNSAPDKSGLPSDRFSAERTGGSVSTLTIQRTQQEDSAVYLCASGRFNEKLFFGSGTQLSVL.

By its share, this clone is medium-sized (0.01 to 0.1%). The J gene is TRBJ1-5, the V gene TRBV27, with 7 bases lining up with TRBD1. The CDR3 spans 14 residues. The V gene end was trimmed by 6 bases and the J gene end by 6 bases; junction bases not matched to a gene: 8. CDR1 is MNHEY and CDR2 is SMNVEV in the germline V gene (reference sequence). The CDR3 here is CASRARGGGQPQHF. The CDR3 DNA is TGTGCCAGCAGGGCACGAGGGGGCGGTCAGCCCCAGCATTTT.

This clone was observed a few times. The rearrangement uses TRBV2 and TRBJ2-1; maybe TRBD2 (5 bases). The CDR3 has 11 residues. The V gene lost 10 bases and the J gene lost 9 bases, with 13 bases spanning the gap. In germline, CDR1 is SNHLY, CDR2 FYNNEI. DNA of the CDR3: TGTGCCATCAGCGGTGGCTCTGAGCAGTTCTTC. Translating it yields CAISGGSEQFF.

This clone was observed a handful of times. The CDR3 DNA is TGTGCCAGCAGTTATTCGGGTGACATATGTTACCAAGAGACCCAGTACTTC. Residues: CASSYSGDICYQETQYF. The chain employs TRBV6-5 and TRBJ2-5; D ambiguous. Deletions cut 3 bases from V and 0 bases from J, with 17 bases between. Per the germline V gene, CDR1 is MNHEY and CDR2 is SVGAGI. This CDR3 region has 17 residues.

This clone is judged medium-sized (0.01 to 0.1%). The gene calls are TRBV28 and TRBJ2-7; 11 bases are shared with TRBD2. CDR3 length: 15 residues. The germline V gene encodes CDR1 MDHEN and CDR2 SYDVKM. After removal of 6 bases from V and 3 bases from J, the junction contained 7 bases not matched to a gene. This CDR3 reads CASRTLAGGLYEQYF. CDR3 coding DNA: TGTGCCAGCAGGACCCTAGCGGGAGGCCTCTACGAGCAGTACTTC.

This clone was found a few times. CDR3: CASSLAPPLLSTDTQYF. CDR3 DNA: TGTGCCAGCAGCCTAGCCCCCCCGCTACTTAGCACAGATACGCAGTATTTT. This chain uses TRBV28 with TRBJ2-3, with D maybe TRBD2 (5 bases). This CDR3 has 17 residues. Germline V gives CDR1 MDHEN, CDR2 SYDVKM. The germline V and J ends were trimmed by 6 bases and 0 bases, with 19 bases remaining between them. Based on the CDR3 plus reference TRBV28 and TRBJ2-3, the full variable domain is DVKVTQSSRYLVKRTGEKVFLECVQDMDHENMFWYRQDPGLGLRLIYFSYDVKMKEKGDIPEGYSVSREKKERFSLILESASTNQTSMYLCASSLAPPLLSTDTQYFGPGTRLTVL.

The V and J genes are TRBV20-1 and TRBJ1-6; D is uncertain. Germline-derived CDR1 and CDR2 are DFQATT and SNEGSKA (reference sequence). This CDR3 has 18 residues. V was shortened by 0 bases and J by 2 bases, with 17 bases between the two germline ends. The chain's CDR3 is CSARDLDGSSTYNSPLHF. Here the CDR3 DNA reads TGCAGTGCTAGAGATCTGGACGGTTCATCTACCTATAATTCACCCCTCCACTTT.